The source of this T cell receptor beta chain is a study of kidney transplant recipient with SARS-CoV-2 infection. TCRdb redid the calling of the reads with MiXCR, one entry per CDR3 protein. The repertoire has 250,000 or so distinct CDR3 sequences, under 30% of them found once; the top ten carry roughly 7%. This clonotype came up many times. The limits of the CDR3 on the DNA are not certain, so only TCRdb's listed CDR3 is given. Sequenced here: a blood sample, sampled at baseline and around day 110 from a kidney transplant recipient. This TCR came from a male patient between 25 and 39 years old who had COVID-19 and was a kidney transplant recipient. Part of the T cells may come from the graft donor.

Here the CDR3 reads CISVPEGSVEVGKTYGYTF. The chain links TRBV7-5 to TRBJ1-2. TRBV7-5 counts as a pseudogene. The CDR3 is 19 amino acids long, termini counted.